Listed below are T cell receptor beta chains from one sample, sequenced in a study of shared clonotypes between healthy human individuals. Here immunoSEQ multiplex PCR was the method, and the copy in TCRdb shows in-frame clones only, minus some. The table lists a few hundred thousand clones, 79% of them singletons. Sequencing used PBMCs. These receptors all stem from a woman aged 40 to 50 in good health. Some clones in this sample may be carry-over from other donors' samples. CDR3s include the opening cysteine and the closing phenylalanine or tryptophan. A D gene is named only where the DNA matches it firmly. Clone size is given for some rows only: seen once, a few or many times, or a class if the clone is expanded.

abundance | d_gene | j_gene | v_gene | CDR3nt | CDR3aa
NA | TRBD2 | TRBJ2-7 | TRBV11-2 | TGTGCCAGCAGCCCCGGGGGGATCTACGAGCAGTACTTC | CASSPGGIYEQYF
once | NA | TRBJ1-2 | TRBV18 | TGTGCCAGCTCACCACGGGGGCGCCAGGATGGCTACACCTTC | CASSPRGRQDGYTF
NA | NA | TRBJ2-2 | TRBV15 | TGTGCCACGAAGGGAGAATACACCGGGGAGCTGTTTTTT | CATKGEYTGELFF
NA | TRBD1 | TRBJ2-5 | TRBV9 | TGTGCCAGCAGCAGATCGGGACAGGGAGGGCAAGAGACCCAGTACTTC | CASSRSGQGGQETQYF
NA | TRBD1 | TRBJ2-1 | TRBV5-6 | TGTGCCAGCAGCCTTCCCGGACAGGGCCGAAAGGGGAATGAGCAGTTCTTC | CASSLPGQGRKGNEQFF
NA | TRBD2 | TRBJ2-7 | TRBV18 | TGTGCCAGCTCACTGGGACTAGCGGGAATGAACGAGCAGTACTTC | CASSLGLAGMNEQYF
once | TRBD2 | TRBJ2-2 | TRBV5-6 | TGTGCCAGCAGCACGACTAGCGGAGGGAACACCGGGGAGCTGTTTTTT | CASSTTSGGNTGELFF
NA | NA | TRBJ1-2 | TRBV6-5 | TGTGCCAGCAGTTACTCAACTCAGGGTAGCTATGGCTACACCTTC | CASSYSTQGSYGYTF
NA | NA | TRBJ2-3 | TRBV4-1 | TGCGCCAGCAGCCAAGAATACCTCAGCACAGATACGCAGTATTTT | CASSQEYLSTDTQYF
NA | TRBD1 | TRBJ1-1 | TRBV5-1 | TGCGCCAGCAGCTTGGGGCCCCAGGGGGACGGCACTGAAGCTTTCTTT | CASSLGPQGDGTEAFF
NA | TRBD1 | TRBJ2-5 | TRBV2 | TGTGCCAGTAACAGGGGGCTTCAAGAGACCCAGTACTTC | CASNRGLQETQYF
NA | NA | TRBJ2-5 | TRBV2 | TGTGCCAGCAGGGGGGGTGTTCGGGAGACCCAGTACTTC | CASRGGVRETQYF
NA | NA | TRBJ2-2 | TRBV19 | TGTGCCAGTACCGCGTCGGGCGGCCGTGGGTTCACCGGGGAGCTGTTTTTT | CASTASGGRGFTGELFF
NA | NA | TRBJ2-1 | TRBV6-6 | TGTGCCAGCAGTTACTCTGATCGAGCTGAGCAGTTCTTC | CASSYSDRAEQFF
NA | TRBD2 | TRBJ2-1 | TRBV6-5 | TGTGCCAGCAGTTACGTGGCTAGCGGGACGAATGAGCAGTTCTTC | CASSYVASGTNEQFF
NA | NA | TRBJ1-2 | TRBV7-2 | TGTGCCAGCAGCTTAGCATCTCCGACGGATTCTTATGGCTACACCTTC | CASSLASPTDSYGYTF
few | NA | TRBJ1-6 | TRBV28 | TGTGCCAGCACCTCCCCCTTAGGGATGCATTCACCCCTCCACTTT | CASTSPLGMHSPLHF
NA | TRBD2 | TRBJ2-1 | TRBV18 | TGTGCCAGCTCACCTCAGGGACTAGCGGGAGGGTCAAATGAGCAGTTCTTC | CASSPQGLAGGSNEQFF
NA | TRBD1 | TRBJ1-4 | TRBV4-2 | TGTGCCAGCAGCTCTGGACAGGGGAATGAAAAACTGTTTTTT | CASSSGQGNEKLFF
NA | TRBD1 | TRBJ2-7 | TRBV5-6 | TGTGCCAGCAGCTTGGGACAGGGTAATCCCTACGAGCAGTACTTC | CASSLGQGNPYEQYF
NA | NA | TRBJ2-3 | TRBV19 | TGTGCCAGTAGTATTGGGACAAGAGCAGATACGCAGTATTTT | CASSIGTRADTQYF
few | TRBD2 | TRBJ2-3 | TRBV2 | TGTGCCAGCAGTGGTGGTGGGGGACTAGCTCTGTATTTT | CASSGGGGLALYF
NA | NA | TRBJ1-3 | TRBV28 | TGTGCCAGCAGTAACGATGGGGGGCTAGGAGGAAACACCATATATTTT | CASSNDGGLGGNTIYF